The clone carrying this T cell receptor beta chain was found once. This specimen belongs to a study of T cell changes during pregnancy in multiple sclerosis. TCRdb keeps only in-frame clones here, not all; method: immunoSEQ multiplex PCR. The sample lists 60,000 to 85,000 clones, approximately 94% occurring once. CDR3 size: 15 residues. Looked up from germline, CDR1 is MNHEY and CDR2 is SMNVEV (reference sequence). Trimming removed 4 bases from V and 8 bases from J; junction bases left unmatched: 9. The sequencing used peripheral blood, collected in the third trimester of pregnancy. The source is a female donor with multiple sclerosis, enrolled in a pregnancy study. The rearrangement joins TRBV27 to TRBJ1-1; 11 nucleotides align to TRBD1. The CDR3 region has the DNA TGTGCCAGCAGTTCCCTAGGGACAGGGGGAACCGAAGCTTTCTTT. This codes for CASSSLGTGGTEAFF.